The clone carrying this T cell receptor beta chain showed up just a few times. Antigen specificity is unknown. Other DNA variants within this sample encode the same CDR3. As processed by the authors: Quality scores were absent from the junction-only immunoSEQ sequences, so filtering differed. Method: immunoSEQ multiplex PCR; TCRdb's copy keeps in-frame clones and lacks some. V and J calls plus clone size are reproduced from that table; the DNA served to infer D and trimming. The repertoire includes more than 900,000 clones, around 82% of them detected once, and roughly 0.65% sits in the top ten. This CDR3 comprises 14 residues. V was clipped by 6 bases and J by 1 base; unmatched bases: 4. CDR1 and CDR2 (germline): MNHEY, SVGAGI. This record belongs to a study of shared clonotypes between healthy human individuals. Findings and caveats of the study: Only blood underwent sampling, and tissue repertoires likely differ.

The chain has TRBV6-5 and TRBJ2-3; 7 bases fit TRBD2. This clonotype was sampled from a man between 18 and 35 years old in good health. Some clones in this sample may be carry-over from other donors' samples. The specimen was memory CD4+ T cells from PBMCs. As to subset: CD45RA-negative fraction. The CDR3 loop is CASSSSGRTDTQYF. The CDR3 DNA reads TGTGCCAGCAGCTCTAGCGGCCGCACAGATACGCAGTATTTT.